Listed here is a single TCR beta chain. The PCR made use of 60 Vbeta and 13 Jbeta primers. Data came from immunoSEQ multiplex PCR; TCRdb stores just in-frame clones and leaves some out. This repertoire shows about 180,000 clones, 77% found once; its top ten account for over 1.1%. Between the trimmed V and J ends, which lost 5 bases and 1 base, there was a span of 12 bases. The length of the CDR3 is 15 residues. CDR1 MNHNY and CDR2 SVGAGI come from the germline V gene (reference sequence). These data originate in a study of cytomegalovirus exposure and HLA in healthy donors. The sequenced material came from PBMCs. The receptor comes from a man between 18 and 35 years old in good health and CMV-seronegative. The chain has TRBV6-6 and TRBJ1-3; tentatively, D is TRBD1 (6 bases). CDR3 amino acids: CASSGGAESGNTIYF. CDR3 nucleotide sequence: TGTGCCAGCAGTGGGGGGGCGGAATCTGGAAACACCATATATTTT.